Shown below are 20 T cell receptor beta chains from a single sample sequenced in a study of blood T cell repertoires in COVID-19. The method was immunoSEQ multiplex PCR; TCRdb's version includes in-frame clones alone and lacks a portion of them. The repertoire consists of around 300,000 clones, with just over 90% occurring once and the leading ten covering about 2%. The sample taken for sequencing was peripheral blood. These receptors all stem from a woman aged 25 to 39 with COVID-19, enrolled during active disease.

The CDR3 loop is CASSQDARNYGYTF. The CDR3 DNA reads as TGCGCCAGCAGCCAAGATGCTAGAAACTATGGCTACACCTTC. The V and J genes are TRBV4-1 and TRBJ1-2; D ambiguous. The length of the CDR3 is 14 residues. Germline CDR1 is MGHRA and CDR2 is YSYEKL. The ends were cut back, 0 bases at V and 2 bases at J, with 7 bases in the middle.

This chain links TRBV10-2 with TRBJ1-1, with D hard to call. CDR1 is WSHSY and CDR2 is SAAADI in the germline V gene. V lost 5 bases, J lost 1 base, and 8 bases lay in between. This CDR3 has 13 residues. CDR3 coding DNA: TGCGCCAGCAGTACCGGGAGGAACACTGAAGCTTTCTTT. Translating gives CASSTGRNTEAFF.

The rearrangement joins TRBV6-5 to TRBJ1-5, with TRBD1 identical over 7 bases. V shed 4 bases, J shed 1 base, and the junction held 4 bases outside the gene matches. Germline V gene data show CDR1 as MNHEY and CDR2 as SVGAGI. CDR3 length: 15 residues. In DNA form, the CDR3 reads TGTGCCAGCAGTTCCCAGACAGGGAGCAATCAGCCCCAGCATTTT. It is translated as CASSSQTGSNQPQHF.

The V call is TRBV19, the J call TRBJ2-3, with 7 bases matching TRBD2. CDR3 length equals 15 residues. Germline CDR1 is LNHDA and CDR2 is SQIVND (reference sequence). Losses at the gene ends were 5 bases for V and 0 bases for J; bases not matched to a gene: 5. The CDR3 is CASSLTSESTDTQYF. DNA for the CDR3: TGTGCCAGTAGTTTAACTAGCGAAAGCACAGATACGCAGTATTTT.

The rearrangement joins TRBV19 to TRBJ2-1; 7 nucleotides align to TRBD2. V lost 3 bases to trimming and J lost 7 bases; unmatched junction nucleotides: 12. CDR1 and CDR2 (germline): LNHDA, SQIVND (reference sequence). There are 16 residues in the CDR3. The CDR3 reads CASSISLAVNLNEQFF. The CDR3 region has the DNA TGTGCCAGTAGTATCTCCCTAGCGGTTAATTTGAATGAGCAGTTCTTC.

In DNA form, the CDR3 reads TGTGCCAGCAGTTACTTCCCGGGTGGGGGGGCCTACGAGCAGTACTTC. It is translated as CASSYFPGGGAYEQYF. The chain joins TRBV6-5 to TRBJ2-7; 7 bases map to TRBD2. V gave up 1 base and J gave up 2 bases; unmatched junction bases: 8. Looked up from germline, CDR1 is MNHEY and CDR2 is SVGAGI. This CDR3 has 16 amino acids.

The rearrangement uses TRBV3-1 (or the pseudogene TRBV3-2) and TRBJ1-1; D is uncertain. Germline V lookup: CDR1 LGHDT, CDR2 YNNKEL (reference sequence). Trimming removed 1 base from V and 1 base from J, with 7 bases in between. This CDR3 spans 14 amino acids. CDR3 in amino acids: CASSQVHKNTEAFF. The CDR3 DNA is TGTGCCAGCAGCCAAGTGCACAAGAACACTGAAGCTTTCTTT.

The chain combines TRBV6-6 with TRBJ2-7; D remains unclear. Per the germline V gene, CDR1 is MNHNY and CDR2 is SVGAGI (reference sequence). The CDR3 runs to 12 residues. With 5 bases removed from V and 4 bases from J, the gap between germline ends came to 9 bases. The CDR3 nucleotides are TGTGCCAGCAGTCCCACAATGTACGAGCAGTACTTC. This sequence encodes CASSPTMYEQYF.

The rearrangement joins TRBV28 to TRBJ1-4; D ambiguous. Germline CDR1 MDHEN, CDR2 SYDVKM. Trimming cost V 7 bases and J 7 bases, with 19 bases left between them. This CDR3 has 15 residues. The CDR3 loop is CASIQVVQSGEKLFF. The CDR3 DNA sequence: TGTGCCAGCATTCAGGTCGTACAGTCAGGTGAAAAACTGTTTTTT.

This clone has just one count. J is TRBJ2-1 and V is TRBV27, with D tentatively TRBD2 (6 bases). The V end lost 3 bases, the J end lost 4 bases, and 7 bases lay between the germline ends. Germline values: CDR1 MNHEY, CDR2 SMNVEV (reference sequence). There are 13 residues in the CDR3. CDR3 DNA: TGTGCCAGCAGTTTCGCGGGGTACAATGAGCAGTTCTTC. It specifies CASSFAGYNEQFF.

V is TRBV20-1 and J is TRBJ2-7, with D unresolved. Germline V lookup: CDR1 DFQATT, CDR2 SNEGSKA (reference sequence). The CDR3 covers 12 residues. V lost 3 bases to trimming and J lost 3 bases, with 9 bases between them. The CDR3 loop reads CSASEAGYEQYF. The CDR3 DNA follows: TGCAGTGCTAGTGAGGCAGGCTACGAGCAGTACTTC.

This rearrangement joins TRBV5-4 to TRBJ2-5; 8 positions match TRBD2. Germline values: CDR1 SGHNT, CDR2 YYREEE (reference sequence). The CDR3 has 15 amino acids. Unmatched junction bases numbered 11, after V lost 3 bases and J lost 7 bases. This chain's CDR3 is CASSSNRREELTQYF. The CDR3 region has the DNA TGTGCCAGCAGCTCCAATCGGCGGGAGGAACTGACCCAGTACTTC.

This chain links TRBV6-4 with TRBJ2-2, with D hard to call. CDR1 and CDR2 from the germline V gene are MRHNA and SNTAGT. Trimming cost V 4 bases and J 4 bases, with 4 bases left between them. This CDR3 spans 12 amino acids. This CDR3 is CASSAGTGELFF. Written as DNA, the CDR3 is TGTGCCAGCAGTGCCGGCACCGGGGAGCTGTTTTTT.

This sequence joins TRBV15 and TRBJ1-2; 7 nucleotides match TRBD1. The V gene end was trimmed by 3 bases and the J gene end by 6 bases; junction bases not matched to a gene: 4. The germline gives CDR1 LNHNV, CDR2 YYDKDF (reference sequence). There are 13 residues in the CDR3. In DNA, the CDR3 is TGTGCCACCAGCAGGACAGGGTCCGATGGCTACACCTTC. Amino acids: CATSRTGSDGYTF.

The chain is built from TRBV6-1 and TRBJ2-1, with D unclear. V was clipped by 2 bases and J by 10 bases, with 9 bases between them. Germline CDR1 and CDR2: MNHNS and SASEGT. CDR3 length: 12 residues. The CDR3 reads CASSELNGEQFF. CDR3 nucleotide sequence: TGTGCCAGCAGTGAACTCAACGGGGAGCAGTTCTTC.

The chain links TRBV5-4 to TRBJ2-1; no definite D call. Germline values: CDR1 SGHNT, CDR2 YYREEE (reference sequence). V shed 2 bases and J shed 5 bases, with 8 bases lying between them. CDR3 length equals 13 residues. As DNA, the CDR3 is TGTGCCAGCAGCTTCGCTAGGAACAATGAGCAGTTCTTC. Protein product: CASSFARNNEQFF.

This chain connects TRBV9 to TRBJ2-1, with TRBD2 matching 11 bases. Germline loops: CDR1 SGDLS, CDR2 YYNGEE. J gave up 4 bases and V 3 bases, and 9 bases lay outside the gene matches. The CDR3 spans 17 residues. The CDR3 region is CASSALSGTSGYNEQFF. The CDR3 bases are TGTGCCAGCAGCGCCCTATCCGGGACTAGCGGTTACAATGAGCAGTTCTTC.

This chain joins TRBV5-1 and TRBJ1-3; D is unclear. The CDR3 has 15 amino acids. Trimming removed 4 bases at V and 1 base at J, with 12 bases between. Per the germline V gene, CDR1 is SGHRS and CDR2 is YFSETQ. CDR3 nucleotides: TGCGCCAGCAGCAAGCTCGGAGATTCTGGAAACACCATATATTTT. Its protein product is CASSKLGDSGNTIYF. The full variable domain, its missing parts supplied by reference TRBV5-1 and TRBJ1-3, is KAGVTQTPRYLIKTRGQQVTLSCSPISGHRSVSWYQQTPGQGLQFLFEYFSETQRNKGNFPGRFSGRQFSNSRSEMNVSTLELGDSALYLCASSKLGDSGNTIYFGEGSWLTVV.

In nucleotides, the CDR3 is TGTGCCAGTAGTAACGGGGTCCTGATCCAAGAGACCCAGTACTTC. Translated, it gives CASSNGVLIQETQYF. The chain links TRBV19 to TRBJ2-5; TRBD2 is a possible D gene (5 bases). Germline V gene lookup returns CDR1 LNHDA and CDR2 SQIVND (reference sequence). This CDR3 spans 15 amino acids. The V and J ends lost 4 bases and 1 base respectively, with 13 bases between them.

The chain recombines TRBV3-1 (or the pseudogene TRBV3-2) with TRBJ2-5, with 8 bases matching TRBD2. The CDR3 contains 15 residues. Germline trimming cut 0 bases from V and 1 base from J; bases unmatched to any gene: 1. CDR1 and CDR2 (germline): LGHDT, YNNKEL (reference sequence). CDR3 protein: CASSQDRGGQETQYF. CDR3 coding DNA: TGTGCCAGCAGCCAAGACCGGGGGGGCCAAGAGACCCAGTACTTC.